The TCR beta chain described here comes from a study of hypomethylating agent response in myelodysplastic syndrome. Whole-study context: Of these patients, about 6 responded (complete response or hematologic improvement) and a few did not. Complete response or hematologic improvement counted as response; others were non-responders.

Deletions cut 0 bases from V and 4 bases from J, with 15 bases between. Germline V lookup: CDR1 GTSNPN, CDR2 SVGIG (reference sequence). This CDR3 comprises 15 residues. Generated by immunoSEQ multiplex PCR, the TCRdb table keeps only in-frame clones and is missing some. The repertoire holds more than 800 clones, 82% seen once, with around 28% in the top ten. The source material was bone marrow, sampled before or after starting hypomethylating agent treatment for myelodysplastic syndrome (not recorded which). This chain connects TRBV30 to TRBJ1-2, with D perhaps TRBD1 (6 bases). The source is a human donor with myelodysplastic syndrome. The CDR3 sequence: CAWSVRKGEVYGYTF. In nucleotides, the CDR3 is TGTGCCTGGAGTGTACGGAAGGGGGAGGTCTATGGCTACACCTTC.